This T cell receptor beta chain comes out of a study of identical twins. General study findings and limits: These conclusions were based on statistical analysis (cross-sectional, not following the same donors).

About this clonotype itself: The antigen is unknown.

The germline V gene has CDR1 SQVTM and CDR2 ANQGSEA. This CDR3 has 13 residues. V shed 2 bases and J 5 bases; nucleotides not matched to a gene: 4. A universal primer binding site was introduced by template switching. The final cDNA contained unique molecular identifiers. One entry per CDR3 protein, called by TCRdb with MiXCR from the 5' RACE reads. The sample includes around 530,000 distinct CDR3 sequences, roughly 15% of them seen just once. These data were also filed under a second study, of yellow fever vaccine responses in identical twins.

The sequencing input was CD4+ T cells sorted from blood. This chain joins TRBV29-1 and TRBJ2-7; 9 nucleotides align to TRBD1. The sequence came from a young woman in good health. CDR3 sequence (DNA): TGCAGCGTTGAAAGAGACAGGGGGAACGAGCAGTACTTC. Translating gives CSVERDRGNEQYF.